In its sample, the clone carrying this TCR beta chain was seen once. This sample stems from a study of blood T cell repertoires in COVID-19. On the study more broadly: Sites in the United States, Italy and Spain provided acute and convalescent COVID-19 samples. From T cells, B-cell-depleted T cells, or PBMCs came the material, which was cDNA or gDNA.

Per the original methods: The assay estimated nucleated cells by amplifying reference gene primers. TCRdb keeps only in-frame clones here, not all; method: immunoSEQ multiplex PCR. That table is the source of V, J and clone size, and D and trimming were worked out from the DNA. The repertoire holds approximately 140,000 clones, with around 80% as singletons. V was pared by 2 bases and J by 0 bases, with 9 bases of the junction left unmatched. This CDR3 spans 17 amino acids. In germline, CDR1 is MNHNS, CDR2 SASEGT. This receptor was identified in a man at least 80 years old with acute or convalescent COVID-19. Sequencing input: peripheral blood. V usage is TRBV6-1 and J usage is TRBJ2-5; 7 nucleotides line up with TRBD2. DNA for the CDR3: TGTGCCAGCAGTGAAACCGCTGTCGGGGGGTACCAAGAGACCCAGTACTTC. As protein: CASSETAVGGYQETQYF.